This T cell receptor (beta chain) derives from a study of response to subunit inactivated influenza vaccine. One entry per CDR3 protein, called by TCRdb with MiXCR from the RT-PCR reads. The top ten clones hold 11% of a sample with roughly 620,000 distinct CDR3 sequences, about 11% of them seen once. The sample holds a few counts of this clonotype. This CDR3 is 17 amino acids long. With 4 bases clipped from V and 2 bases from J, the junction kept 10 bases outside the gene matches. Looked up from germline, CDR1 is MNHNS and CDR2 is SASEGT. These data also formed part of another study, on T cells expressing NK-cell markers. Per that study: Libraries used 5'RACE template switching adding universal primer site and UMIs. Each TCR beta repertoire originated in sorted T cells that were CD3+CD56+NKG2C+, CD3+CD56+NKG2C- or CD3+CD56-NKG2C+. Of the CD8+ T cell pool in over 5 donors, roughly 1.0-8% was accounted for by dominant NKG2C+ clonotypes. The study found these clonotypes also leading the CD3+CD56-NKG2C+ fraction in four donors.

The sequences come from PBMCs from blood, collected on the day of vaccination. The sequence was collected from a man aged 50 or older who received an inactivated influenza vaccine. V usage is TRBV6-1 and J usage is TRBJ1-5; TRBD1 matches 8 bases. DNA for the CDR3: TGTGCCAGCAGTGGAGGACAGGGAGGTAGCGGCAATCAGCCCCAGCATTTT. It translates to CASSGGQGGSGNQPQHF.